Following are 32 T cell receptor beta chains from one sample sequenced in a study of Graves' ophthalmopathy and Graves' hyperthyroidism. Scientists amplified the TCR beta CDR3 regions from RNA transcripts. Second-round multiplex PCR followed a first-round RT-PCR using HTBI primers. TCRdb recomputed calls from the multiplex PCR reads with MiXCR, one row per CDR3 protein. The sample holds over a million distinct CDR3 sequences, approximately 35% seen once. Sample: peripheral blood or thyroid tissue (not recorded which). Receptors were obtained from an adult man with Graves' hyperthyroidism.

As for this clonotype: Being one base from a much bigger clone, this may be a read error. V and J are TRBV7-9 and TRBJ1-1; tentatively, D is TRBD1 (5 bases). V was cut by 1 base and J by 4 bases, with 13 bases left in between. The CDR3 loop spans 15 amino acids. The V gene's germline CDR1 is SEHNR and CDR2 FQNEAQ (reference sequence). The CDR3 region is CASSLGPGPSTEAFF. The CDR3 bases are TGTGCCAGCAGCTTAGGCCCGGGGCCAAGCACTGAAGCTTTCTTT.

As to this clonotype: Since a much larger clone is just one base distant, this may be a read error. V is TRBV7-9 and J is TRBJ2-7, with 10 positions matching TRBD1. Germline-derived CDR1 and CDR2 are SEHNR and FQNEAQ (reference sequence). There are 16 residues in the CDR3. The CDR3 sequence is CASSSNRQGASYGQYF. The CDR3 bases are TGTGCCAGCAGCTCCAACAGACAGGGGGCATCCTACGGGCAGTACTTC. Looking up the rest from reference TRBV7-9 and TRBJ2-7 gives the full variable domain: DTGVSQNPRHKITKRGQNVTFRCDPISEHNRLYWYRQTLGQGPEFLTYFQNEAQLEKSRLLSDRFSAERPKGSFSTLEIQRTEQGDSAMYLCASSSNRQGASYGQYFGPGTRLTVT.

This clonotype was counted many times. This chain's CDR3 is CATSRDRGQPQHF. CDR3 DNA: TGTGCCACCAGCAGAGATCGTGGTCAGCCCCAGCATTTT. The V call is TRBV15, the J call TRBJ1-5, with D hard to call. This CDR3 is built from 13 residues. The V gene's germline CDR1 is LNHNV and CDR2 YYDKDF (reference sequence). V gave up 0 bases and J gave up 6 bases, with 6 bases separating them.

This clonotype was counted at least ten times. The chain combines TRBV4-2 with TRBJ2-7, with D possibly matching TRBD2 (5 bases). V shed 5 bases and J shed 6 bases, with 14 bases lying between them. Germline V gene lookup returns CDR1 LGHNA and CDR2 YNFKEQ. There are 13 residues in the CDR3. The CDR3 spells CASSTDRESEQYF. The CDR3 DNA follows: TGTGCCAGCAGCACCGACCGGGAAAGCGAGCAGTACTTC.

The chain uses TRBV24-1 and TRBJ2-7, with 9 bases matching TRBD1. Germline values: CDR1 KGHDR, CDR2 SFDVKD. This CDR3 is 15 amino acids long. The J segment lost 6 bases and the V segment lost 4 bases, leaving 9 bases of the junction unmatched. CDR3 sequence (DNA): TGTGCCACCAGTGAAACCGGGACAGGGTCACGCGAGCAGTACTTC. It is translated as CATSETGTGSREQYF.

This chain uses TRBV12-3 or TRBV12-4 with TRBJ1-5, with D possibly matching TRBD1 (6 bases). V lost 3 bases and J lost 3, with 12 bases in between. This CDR3 spans 15 amino acids. The CDR3 DNA reads TGTGCCAGCAGTTTTCGGGGGCAGTACAATCAGCCCCAGCATTTT. It encodes CASSFRGQYNQPQHF.

This clonotype occurred many times. The DNA of the CDR3 is TGTGCCAGCAGCAAAAAAGCCGGGGGACTTAATTCACCCCTCCACTTT. Its translation is CASSKKAGGLNSPLHF. The chain couples TRBV11-2 to TRBJ1-6; TRBD1 might be the D (5 bases). The CDR3 consists of 16 residues. Germline CDR1 SGHAT, CDR2 FQNNGV. Trimming stripped 5 bases from V and 6 bases from J, with 17 bases between. The entire variable domain, with the rest obtained from reference TRBV11-2 and TRBJ1-6, is as follows: EAGVAQSPRYKIIEKRQSVAFWCNPISGHATLYWYQQILGQGPKLLIQFQNNGVVDDSQLPKDRFSAERLKGVDSTLKIQPAKLEDSAVYLCASSKKAGGLNSPLHFGNGTRLTVT.

This chain links TRBV19 with TRBJ2-2, with a possible D match to TRBD1 (5 bases). Germline V gene lookup returns CDR1 LNHDA and CDR2 SQIVND (reference sequence). The CDR3 loop spans 15 amino acids. V was trimmed by 6 bases and J by 5 bases, leaving 16 bases between them. CDR3 bases: TGTGCCAGTAGATCAGGGTTATTTTCGACCGGGGAGCTGTTTTTT. Encoded protein: CASRSGLFSTGELFF.

This clonotype appeared a single time. At one end the junction does not follow the germline gene, possibly because of a read error. The chain has TRBV5-1 and TRBJ2-7; TRBD1 is a possible D gene (5 bases). This CDR3 region has 15 residues. In germline, CDR1 is SGHRS, CDR2 YFSETQ. CDR3 sequence reads: CAGRASAVIAYEQYF. The CDR3 region has the DNA TGCGCCGGCAGGGCTTCTGCGGTGATCGCCTACGAGCAGTACTTC.

This rearrangement joins TRBV2 to TRBJ1-2, with 8 bases that match TRBD1. Germline values: CDR1 SNHLY, CDR2 FYNNEI. The CDR3 spans 17 residues. Unmatched junction bases numbered 9, after V lost 2 bases and J lost 1 base. The DNA of the CDR3 is TGTGCCAGCAGTGAATCACTTTTGACAGGGGTTAACTATGGCTACACCTTC. Translated: CASSESLLTGVNYGYTF.

The chain combines TRBV10-3 with TRBJ1-5; 11 bases align to TRBD1. This CDR3 region has 20 residues. Germline V CDR1 and CDR2: ENHRY, SYGVKD. The V gene end was trimmed by 10 bases and the J gene end by 6 bases; junction bases not matched to a gene: 26. DNA for the CDR3: TGTGCCAGCGGTGAAGTTCCGGGGATCGGACAGGGGGCGGTTGGTCAGCCCCAGCATTTT. This gives the protein CASGEVPGIGQGAVGQPQHF.

This clonotype has only one observation. The rearrangement uses TRBV15 and TRBJ2-1; no clear D. Per germline, CDR1 LNHNV and CDR2 YYDKDF (reference sequence). The V end lost 1 base, the J end lost 0 bases, and 10 bases lay between the germline ends. The CDR3 totals 16 residues. CDR3 sequence reads: CATSRGRESSYNEQFF. Here the CDR3 DNA reads TGTGCCACCAGCAGAGGGAGAGAAAGCTCCTACAATGAGCAGTTCTTC.

This clonotype was counted ten times or more. V and J are TRBV12-3 or TRBV12-4 and TRBJ1-1, with D hard to call. The V end was cut by 5 bases, the J end by 5 bases, with 12 bases between. The CDR3 loop spans 13 amino acids. The CDR3 DNA follows: TGTGCCAGCAGTAAGTCACGATCGACTGAAGCTTTCTTT. Translated: CASSKSRSTEAFF.

This rearrangement joins TRBV6-4 to TRBJ2-2; D is uncertain. Trimming removed 3 bases from V and 0 bases from J, with 5 bases in between. The V gene's germline CDR1 is MRHNA and CDR2 SNTAGT. The CDR3 consists of 14 residues. CDR3 amino acids: CASSEVSNTGELFF. The DNA of the CDR3 is TGTGCCAGCAGTGAGGTATCGAACACCGGGGAGCTGTTTTTT.

The CDR3: CAISEGDRREQYF. Here the CDR3 DNA reads TGTGCCATCAGTGAGGGGGACAGGAGGGAGCAGTACTTC. The rearrangement uses TRBV10-3 and TRBJ2-7, with 8 nucleotides matching TRBD1. This CDR3 contains 13 residues. V lost 2 bases, J lost 7 bases, and 4 bases stayed unmatched. CDR1 is ENHRY and CDR2 is SYGVKD in the germline V gene.

This sequence joins TRBV4-3 and TRBJ2-7; D uncertain. The CDR3 is 13 residues long. Germline lookup yields CDR1 LGHNA and CDR2 YSLEER. V was clipped by 0 bases and J by 7 bases, with 10 bases between them. Here the CDR3 reads CASSQDHFREQYF. For the CDR3, the DNA is TGCGCCAGCAGCCAAGATCATTTCCGGGAGCAGTACTTC.

Concerning this clonotype: Likely a read error: the CDR3 ends without its conserved phenylalanine or tryptophan. The DNA is left out, because the CDR3 cannot be placed on it with certainty; the CDR3 is given as TCRdb lists it. The gene calls are TRBV10-3 and TRBJ2-6. Germline CDR1 and CDR2: ENHRY and SYGVKD. Counting both end residues, the CDR3 totals 11 amino acids. CDR3 protein: CAISESISTNT.

This clonotype was seen a single time. J is TRBJ1-3 and V is TRBV7-9; the D is unclear. CDR1 is SEHNR and CDR2 is FQNEAQ in the germline V gene (reference sequence). This CDR3 is 15 amino acids long. V gave up 0 bases and J gave up 4 bases, with 10 bases separating them. DNA for the CDR3: TGTGCCAGCAGCTTAGCGGGATCGGGAGGAAACACCATATATTTT. Amino acid sequence: CASSLAGSGGNTIYF.

This clonotype was counted many times. The chain couples TRBV2 to TRBJ2-2; D is unclear. Germline V CDR1 and CDR2: SNHLY, FYNNEI. This CDR3 is 14 amino acids long. Trimming removed 6 bases at V and 4 bases at J, with 12 bases between. CDR3 sequence (DNA): TGTGCCAGCAGGCGGTCGGAACTCACCGGGGAGCTGTTTTTT. Translated, it gives CASRRSELTGELFF.

The CDR3 DNA reads TGTGCCAGCAATAGGGGACAGCACCCAGTTGCTGAGACCCAGTACTTC. Protein product: CASNRGQHPVAETQYF. The chain links TRBV6-1 to TRBJ2-5, with TRBD1 matching over 7 bases. V gave up 7 bases and J gave up 5 bases; unmatched junction bases: 16. This CDR3 comprises 16 residues. Germline-derived CDR1 and CDR2 are MNHNS and SASEGT.

This clonotype was observed a few times. J is TRBJ2-7 and V is TRBV7-8, with D possibly matching TRBD1 (6 bases). Germline assignment: CDR1 SGHVS and CDR2 FQNEAQ. The CDR3 consists of 14 residues. The ends were cut back, 5 bases at V and 2 bases at J, with 13 bases in the middle. Written as DNA, the CDR3 is TGTGCCAGCAGCCCGTGGACAGAACCCTACGAGCAGTACTTC. Translation: CASSPWTEPYEQYF. Looking up the rest from reference TRBV7-8 and TRBJ2-7 gives the full variable domain: GAGVSQSPRYKVAKRGQDVALRCDPISGHVSLFWYQQALGQGPEFLTYFQNEAQLDKSGLPSDRFFAERPEGSVSTLKIQRTQQEDSAVYLCASSPWTEPYEQYFGPGTRLTVT.

In DNA, the CDR3 is TGCAGTGCTAGAGCCTACCGAGGGTCCTCGGGTACCGGGGAGCTGTTTTTT. Translated: CSARAYRGSSGTGELFF. The chain employs TRBV20-1 and TRBJ2-2; tentative D call: TRBD2 (5 bases). With 1 base removed from V and 5 bases from J, the gap between germline ends came to 20 bases. This CDR3 has 17 residues. Germline V CDR1 and CDR2: DFQATT, SNEGSKA (reference sequence).

This chain joins TRBV9 and TRBJ1-2, with a tentative D call TRBD1 (6 bases). V was pared by 3 bases and J by 3 bases, with 12 bases between. The CDR3 loop spans 14 amino acids. Germline CDR1 reads SGDLS; CDR2 reads YYNGEE. The CDR3 nucleotides are TGTGCCAGCAGCGCAGGGGAGGGTGACTATGGCTACACCTTC. Amino acids: CASSAGEGDYGYTF.

This clonotype was seen repeatedly, ten times or more. The chain employs TRBV7-8 and TRBJ2-7, with 9 nucleotides matching TRBD1. V trimming: 0 bases; J trimming: 2 bases; junction bases outside the gene matches: 2. The CDR3 runs to 15 residues. Germline V gives CDR1 SGHVS, CDR2 FQNEAQ. The chain's CDR3 is CASSLARDRAYEQYF. DNA of the CDR3: TGTGCCAGCAGCTTAGCTCGGGACAGGGCCTACGAGCAGTACTTC.

This clonotype turned up a few times. The chain is built from TRBV28 and TRBJ2-7, with D possibly being TRBD1 (6 bases). Germline V gene sequence: CDR1 MDHEN, CDR2 SYDVKM. V was cut by 7 bases and J by 1 base, with 11 bases left in between. The CDR3 is made up of 13 amino acids. DNA for the CDR3: TGTGCCAGCATCACAGGACAGTCCTACGAGCAGTACTTC. It is translated as CASITGQSYEQYF.

The table lists this clonotype with many counts. This chain's CDR3 is CSARYPRAGTNQPQHF. Here the CDR3 DNA reads TGCAGTGCTAGATACCCCCGAGCAGGGACAAATCAGCCCCAGCATTTT. The V gene is TRBV20-1, the J gene TRBJ1-5; D is possibly TRBD1 (6 bases). Germline V gives CDR1 DFQATT, CDR2 SNEGSKA (reference sequence). The CDR3 totals 16 residues. Trimming removed 2 bases at V and 4 bases at J, with 18 bases between.

This chain uses TRBV9 with TRBJ1-2; no reliable D call. Germline-derived CDR1 and CDR2 are SGDLS and YYNGEE. V lost 6 bases to trimming and J lost 2 bases, with 23 bases between them. CDR3 length: 17 residues. The CDR3 reads CASTYGRSSLINYGYTF. DNA for the CDR3: TGTGCCAGCACCTACGGACGGTCCAGCCTCATCAACTATGGCTACACCTTC.

The sample holds many counts of this clonotype. The genes are TRBV20-1 and TRBJ2-7, with 7 bases identical to TRBD2. CDR1 is DFQATT and CDR2 is SNEGSKA in the germline V gene (reference sequence). V shed 0 bases, J shed 6 bases, and the junction held 8 bases outside the gene matches. The CDR3 runs to 14 residues. The CDR3 is CSARDPSGTREQYF. The CDR3 coding sequence is TGCAGTGCTAGAGACCCGAGCGGGACTCGCGAGCAGTACTTC.

This clonotype was seen a handful of times. The V gene is TRBV20-1, the J gene TRBJ2-7; TRBD1 is a possible D gene (5 bases). V lost 4 bases to trimming and J lost 3 bases, with 13 bases between them. The CDR3 runs 13 residues. CDR1 and CDR2 from the germline V gene are DFQATT and SNEGSKA (reference sequence). The CDR3 protein is CSAIDRNRYEQYF. The CDR3 DNA sequence: TGCAGTGCTATCGACAGAAATCGCTACGAGCAGTACTTC.

This clonotype was picked up many times. The chain has TRBV25-1 and TRBJ2-7, with D perhaps TRBD2 (5 bases). Germline V gives CDR1 MGHDK, CDR2 SYGVNS. V was trimmed by 5 bases and J by 7 bases, leaving 18 bases between them. This CDR3 region has 14 residues. CDR3 loop: CASSTHLEGEEQYF. The DNA for the CDR3 is TGTGCCAGCAGTACTCACCTCGAGGGAGAAGAGCAGTACTTC.

In its sample, this clonotype was seen many times. The J gene is TRBJ2-5, the V gene TRBV7-6; 10 bases fit TRBD2. The CDR3 runs 16 residues. CDR1 and CDR2 (germline): SGHVS, FNYEAQ. Germline trimming cut 4 bases from V and 4 bases from J; bases unmatched to any gene: 9. The CDR3 nucleotides are TGTGCCAGCAGCTCCATGATAGCGGGAGGCGGAGAGACCCAGTACTTC. It yields the protein CASSSMIAGGGETQYF.

This clonotype was detected ten times or more. The V call is TRBV20-1, the J call TRBJ1-3; maybe TRBD1 (6 bases). The CDR3 is 13 amino acids. Germline CDR1 reads DFQATT; CDR2 reads SNEGSKA (reference sequence). Trimming stripped 0 bases from V and 9 bases from J, with 12 bases between. CDR3 bases: TGCAGTGCTAGAGAGGCAGGGGCACGCACCATATATTTT. This codes for CSAREAGARTIYF.